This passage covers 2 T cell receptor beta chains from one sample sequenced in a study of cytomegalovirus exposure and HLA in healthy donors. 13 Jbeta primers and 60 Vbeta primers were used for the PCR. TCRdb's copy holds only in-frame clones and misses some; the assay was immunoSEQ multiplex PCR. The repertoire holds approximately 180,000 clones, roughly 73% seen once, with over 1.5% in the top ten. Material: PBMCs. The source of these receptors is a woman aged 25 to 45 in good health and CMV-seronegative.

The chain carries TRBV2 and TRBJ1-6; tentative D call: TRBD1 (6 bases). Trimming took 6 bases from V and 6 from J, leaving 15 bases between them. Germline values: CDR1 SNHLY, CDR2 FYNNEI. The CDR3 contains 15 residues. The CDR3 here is CASSATDSRNSPLHF. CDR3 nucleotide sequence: TGTGCCAGCAGCGCGACGGACAGCCGTAATTCACCCCTCCACTTT.

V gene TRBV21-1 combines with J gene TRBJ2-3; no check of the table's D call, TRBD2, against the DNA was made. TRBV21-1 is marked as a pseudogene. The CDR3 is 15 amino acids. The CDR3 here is CASSRTKRSTDTQYF. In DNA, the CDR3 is TGTGCCAGCAGCAGGACGAAGCGGTCCACAGATACGCAGTATTTT.